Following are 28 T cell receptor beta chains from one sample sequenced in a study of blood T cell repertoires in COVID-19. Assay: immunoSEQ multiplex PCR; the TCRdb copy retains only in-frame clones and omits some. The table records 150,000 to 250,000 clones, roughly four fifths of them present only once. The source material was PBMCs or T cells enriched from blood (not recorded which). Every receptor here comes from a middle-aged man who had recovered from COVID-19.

The CDR3, as DNA: TGTGCCAGCAGCCGCTTAGAGTACACCGGGGAGCTGTTTTTT. Residues: CASSRLEYTGELFF. The chain combines TRBV7-8 with TRBJ2-2; D is uncertain. With 5 bases removed from V and 3 bases from J, the gap between germline ends came to 10 bases. This CDR3 spans 14 amino acids. The germline V gene encodes CDR1 SGHVS and CDR2 FQNEAQ. The variable domain in full, completed from reference TRBV7-8 and TRBJ2-2, reads GAGVSQSPRYKVAKRGQDVALRCDPISGHVSLFWYQQALGQGPEFLTYFQNEAQLDKSGLPSDRFFAERPEGSVSTLKIQRTQQEDSAVYLCASSRLEYTGELFFGEGSRLTVL.

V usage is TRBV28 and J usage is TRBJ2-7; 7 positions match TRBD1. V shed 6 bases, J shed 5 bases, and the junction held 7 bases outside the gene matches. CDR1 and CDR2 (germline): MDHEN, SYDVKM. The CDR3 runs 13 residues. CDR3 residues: CASRFRGGHEQYV. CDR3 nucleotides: TGTGCCAGCAGATTTAGAGGGGGCCACGAGCAGTACGTC.

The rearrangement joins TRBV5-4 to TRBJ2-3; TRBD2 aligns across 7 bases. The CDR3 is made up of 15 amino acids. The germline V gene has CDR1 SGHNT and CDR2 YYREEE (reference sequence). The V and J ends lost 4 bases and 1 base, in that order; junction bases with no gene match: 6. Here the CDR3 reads CASSPRDYGTDTQYF. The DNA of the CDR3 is TGTGCCAGCAGCCCCCGGGACTACGGCACAGATACGCAGTATTTT.

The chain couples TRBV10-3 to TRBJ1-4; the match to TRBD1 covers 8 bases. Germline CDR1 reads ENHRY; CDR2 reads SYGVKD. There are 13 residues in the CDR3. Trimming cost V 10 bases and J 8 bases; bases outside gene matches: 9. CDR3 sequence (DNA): TGTGCCAATACTGGGGGACAGGCCGAAAAACTGTTTTTT. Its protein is CANTGGQAEKLFF.

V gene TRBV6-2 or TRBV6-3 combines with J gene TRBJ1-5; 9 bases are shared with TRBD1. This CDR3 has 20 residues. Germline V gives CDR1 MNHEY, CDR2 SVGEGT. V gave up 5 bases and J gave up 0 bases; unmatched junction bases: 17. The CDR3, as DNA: TGTGCCAGCAGTCCGCACTACTCGGGACAGGGATACAATAGCAATCAGCCCCAGCATTTT. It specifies CASSPHYSGQGYNSNQPQHF.

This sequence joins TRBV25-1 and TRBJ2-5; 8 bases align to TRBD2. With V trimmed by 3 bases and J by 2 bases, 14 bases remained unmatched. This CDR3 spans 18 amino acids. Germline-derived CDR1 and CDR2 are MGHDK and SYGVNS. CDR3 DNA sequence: TGTGCCAGCAGTGAGGTGGGAACTAGCGGATTTCTACAAGAGACCCAGTACTTC. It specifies CASSEVGTSGFLQETQYF. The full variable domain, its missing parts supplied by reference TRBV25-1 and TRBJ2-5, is EADIYQTPRYLVIGTGKKITLECSQTMGHDKMYWYQQDPGMELHLIHYSYGVNSTEKGDLSSESTVSRIRTEHFPLTLESARPSHTSQYLCASSEVGTSGFLQETQYFGPGTRLLVL.

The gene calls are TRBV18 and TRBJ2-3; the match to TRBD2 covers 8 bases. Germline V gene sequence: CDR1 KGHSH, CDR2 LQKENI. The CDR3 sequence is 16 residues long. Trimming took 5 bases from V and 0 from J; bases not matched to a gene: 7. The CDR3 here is CASSDRLAKSTDTQYF. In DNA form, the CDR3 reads TGTGCCAGCTCAGACCGACTAGCGAAAAGCACAGATACGCAGTATTTT.

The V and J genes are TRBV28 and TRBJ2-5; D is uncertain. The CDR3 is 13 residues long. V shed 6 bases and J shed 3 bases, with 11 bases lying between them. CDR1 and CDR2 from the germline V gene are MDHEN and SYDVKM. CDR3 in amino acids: CASSIAREETQYF. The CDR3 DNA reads TGTGCCAGCAGCATAGCCCGGGAAGAGACCCAGTACTTC.

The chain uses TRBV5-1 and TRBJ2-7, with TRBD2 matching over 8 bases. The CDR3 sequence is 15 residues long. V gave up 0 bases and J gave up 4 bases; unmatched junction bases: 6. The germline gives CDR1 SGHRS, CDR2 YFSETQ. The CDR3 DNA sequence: TGCGCCAGCAGCTTGGTAATAGCGGGGAATTACGAGCAGTACTTC. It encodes CASSLVIAGNYEQYF.

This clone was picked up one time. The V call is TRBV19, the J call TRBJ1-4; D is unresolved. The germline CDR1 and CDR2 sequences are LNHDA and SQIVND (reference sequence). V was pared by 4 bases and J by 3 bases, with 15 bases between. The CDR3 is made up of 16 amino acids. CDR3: CASSNFGEPANEKLFF. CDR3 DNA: TGTGCCAGTAGTAACTTCGGGGAACCAGCTAATGAAAAACTGTTTTTT.

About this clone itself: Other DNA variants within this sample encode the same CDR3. The CDR3 loop is CASSFGLAGAEQFF. The CDR3 nucleotides are TGTGCCAGCAGTTTTGGACTAGCGGGAGCTGAGCAGTTCTTC. V and J are TRBV6-2 or TRBV6-3 and TRBJ2-1, with 13 bases aligning to TRBD2. V lost 4 bases, J lost 9 bases, and 3 bases stayed unmatched. The CDR3 is 14 amino acids. CDR1 is MNHEY and CDR2 is SVGEGT in the germline V gene.

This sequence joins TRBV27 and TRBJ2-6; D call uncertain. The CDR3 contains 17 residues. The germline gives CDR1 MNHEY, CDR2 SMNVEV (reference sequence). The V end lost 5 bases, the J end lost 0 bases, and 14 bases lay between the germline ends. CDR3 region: CASSGYSSFSGANVLTF. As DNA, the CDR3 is TGTGCCAGCAGTGGTTACAGTTCCTTCTCTGGGGCCAACGTCCTGACTTTC.

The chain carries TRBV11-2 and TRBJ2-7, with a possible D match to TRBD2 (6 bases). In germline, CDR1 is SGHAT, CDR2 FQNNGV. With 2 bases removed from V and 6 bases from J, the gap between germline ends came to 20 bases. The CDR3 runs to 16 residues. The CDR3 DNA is TGTGCCAGCAGCTTAATTTCGGGACTCTCTGCGGTCGAGCAGTACTTC. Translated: CASSLISGLSAVEQYF.

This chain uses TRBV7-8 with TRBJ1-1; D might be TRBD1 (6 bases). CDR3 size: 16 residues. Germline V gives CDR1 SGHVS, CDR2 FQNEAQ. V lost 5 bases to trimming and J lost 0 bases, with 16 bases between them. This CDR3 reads CASSEQNRAVNTEAFF. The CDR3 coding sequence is TGTGCCAGCAGCGAACAAAACAGGGCAGTGAACACTGAAGCTTTCTTT.

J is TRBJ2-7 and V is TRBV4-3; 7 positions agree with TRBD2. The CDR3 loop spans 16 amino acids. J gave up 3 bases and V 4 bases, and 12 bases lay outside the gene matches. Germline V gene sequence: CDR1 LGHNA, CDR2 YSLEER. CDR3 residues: CASSREMGGPNYEQYF. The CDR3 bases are TGCGCCAGCAGCCGCGAGATGGGAGGGCCTAACTACGAGCAGTACTTC.

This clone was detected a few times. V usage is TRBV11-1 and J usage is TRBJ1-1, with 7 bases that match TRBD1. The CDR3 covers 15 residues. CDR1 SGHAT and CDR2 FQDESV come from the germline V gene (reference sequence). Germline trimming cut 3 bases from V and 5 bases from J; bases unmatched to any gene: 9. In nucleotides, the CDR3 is TGTGCCAGCAGCTTCGACGACTCCAGGGGGACTGAAGCTTTCTTT. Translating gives CASSFDDSRGTEAFF. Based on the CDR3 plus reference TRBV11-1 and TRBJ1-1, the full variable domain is EAEVAQSPRYKITEKSQAVAFWCDPISGHATLYWYRQILGQGPELLVQFQDESVVDDSQLPKDRFSAERLKGVDSTLKIQPAELGDSAMYLCASSFDDSRGTEAFFGQGTRLTVV.

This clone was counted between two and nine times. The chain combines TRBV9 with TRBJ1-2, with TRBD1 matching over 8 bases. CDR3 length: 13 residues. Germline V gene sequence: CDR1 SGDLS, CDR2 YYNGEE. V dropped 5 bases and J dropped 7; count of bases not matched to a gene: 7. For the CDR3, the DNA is TGTGCCAGCAGAAATGGCAGGGGGCTTGGCTACACCTTC. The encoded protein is CASRNGRGLGYTF.

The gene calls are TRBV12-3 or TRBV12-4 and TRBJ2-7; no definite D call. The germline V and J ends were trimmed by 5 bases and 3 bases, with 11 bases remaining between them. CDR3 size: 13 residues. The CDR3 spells CASSVLRGYEQYF. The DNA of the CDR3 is TGTGCCAGCAGTGTCCTCCGAGGCTACGAGCAGTACTTC.

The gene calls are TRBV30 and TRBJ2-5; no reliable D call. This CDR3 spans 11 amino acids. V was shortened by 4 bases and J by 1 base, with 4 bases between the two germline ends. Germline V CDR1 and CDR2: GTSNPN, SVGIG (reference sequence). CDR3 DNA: TGTGCCTGGAACTTCCAAGAGACCCAGTACTTC. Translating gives CAWNFQETQYF.

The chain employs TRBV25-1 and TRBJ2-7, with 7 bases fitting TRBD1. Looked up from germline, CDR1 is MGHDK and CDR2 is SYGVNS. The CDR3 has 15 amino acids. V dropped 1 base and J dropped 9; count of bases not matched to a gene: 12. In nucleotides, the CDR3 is TGTGCCAGCAGTGAATTGGACAGGCTAGATACGACGCAGTACTTC. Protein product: CASSELDRLDTTQYF.

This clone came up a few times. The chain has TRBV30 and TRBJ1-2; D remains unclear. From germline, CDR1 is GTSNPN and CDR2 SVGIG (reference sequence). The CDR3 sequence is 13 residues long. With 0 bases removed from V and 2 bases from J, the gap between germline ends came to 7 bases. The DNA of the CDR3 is TGTGCCTGGAGTGTACGCCTAAACTATGGCTACACCTTC. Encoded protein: CAWSVRLNYGYTF.

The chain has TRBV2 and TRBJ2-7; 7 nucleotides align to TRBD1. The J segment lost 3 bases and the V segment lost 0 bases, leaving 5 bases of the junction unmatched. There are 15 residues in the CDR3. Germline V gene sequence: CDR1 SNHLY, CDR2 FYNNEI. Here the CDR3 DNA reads TGTGCCAGCAGTGAAGCCAGAGGGGGCGGCTACGAGCAGTACGTC. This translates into CASSEARGGGYEQYV.

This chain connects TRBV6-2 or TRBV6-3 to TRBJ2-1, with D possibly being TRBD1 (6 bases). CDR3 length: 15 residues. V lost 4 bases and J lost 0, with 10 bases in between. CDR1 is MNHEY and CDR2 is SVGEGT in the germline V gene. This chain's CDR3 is CASSWTASSYNEQFF. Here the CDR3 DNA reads TGTGCCAGCAGTTGGACAGCTAGCTCCTACAATGAGCAGTTCTTC.

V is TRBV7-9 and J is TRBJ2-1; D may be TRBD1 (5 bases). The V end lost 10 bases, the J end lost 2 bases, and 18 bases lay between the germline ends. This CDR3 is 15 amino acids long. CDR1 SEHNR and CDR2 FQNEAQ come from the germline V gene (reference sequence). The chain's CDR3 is CATARGGPTYNEQFF. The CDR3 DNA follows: TGTGCCACAGCAAGGGGCGGACCAACCTACAATGAGCAGTTCTTC.

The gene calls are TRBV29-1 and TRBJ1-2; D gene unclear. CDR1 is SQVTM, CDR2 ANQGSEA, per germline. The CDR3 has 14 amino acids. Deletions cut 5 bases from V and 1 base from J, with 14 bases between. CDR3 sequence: CSVFNKILNYGYTF. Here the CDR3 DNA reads TGCAGCGTTTTCAATAAGATACTTAACTATGGCTACACCTTC. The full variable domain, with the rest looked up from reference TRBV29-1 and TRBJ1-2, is SAVISQKPSRDICQRGTSLTIQCQVDSQVTMMFWYRQQPGQSLTLIATANQGSEATYESGFVIDKFPISRPNLTFSTLTVSNMSPEDSSIYLCSVFNKILNYGYTFGSGTRLTVV.

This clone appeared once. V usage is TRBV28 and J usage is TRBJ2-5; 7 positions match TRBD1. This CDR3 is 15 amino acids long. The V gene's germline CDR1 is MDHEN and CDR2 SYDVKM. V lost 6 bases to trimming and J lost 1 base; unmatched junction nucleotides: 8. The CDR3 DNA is TGTGCCAGCAGCGGAACAGGGGACCTCCAAGAGACCCAGTACTTC. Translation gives CASSGTGDLQETQYF.

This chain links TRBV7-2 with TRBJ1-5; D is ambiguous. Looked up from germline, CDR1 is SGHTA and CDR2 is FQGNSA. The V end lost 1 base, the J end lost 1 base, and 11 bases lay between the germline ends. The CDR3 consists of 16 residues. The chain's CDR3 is CASSLEAGLSNQPQHF. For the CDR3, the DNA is TGTGCCAGCAGCTTAGAGGCAGGTTTAAGCAATCAGCCCCAGCATTTT.

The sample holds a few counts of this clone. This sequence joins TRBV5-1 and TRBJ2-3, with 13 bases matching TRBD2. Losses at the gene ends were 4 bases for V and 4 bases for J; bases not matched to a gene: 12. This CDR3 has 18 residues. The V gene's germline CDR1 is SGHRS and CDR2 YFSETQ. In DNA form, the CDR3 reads TGCGCCAGCAGCCCCCGACTAGCGGGAGGATTTTTTTCAGATACGCAGTATTTT. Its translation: CASSPRLAGGFFSDTQYF.